This entry describes one T cell receptor beta chain. Its target is not known. The donor population consisted of healthy HIV-negative adults with no recent acute infections or vaccinations. This specimen comes from a study of shared clonotypes between healthy human individuals. CDR3 length equals 16 residues. Germline V gene sequence: CDR1 SGHKS, CDR2 YYEKEE (reference sequence). Trimming shortened V by 4 bases and J by 0 bases, and 11 bases separated the two germline ends. Each subset's genomic DNA was shared equally among a number of immunoSEQ plates. Sequencing was performed on unsorted PBMC DNA using ten immunoSEQ deep assay plates. Some clones are missing from TCRdb's copy, which holds only in-frame ones; the method was immunoSEQ multiplex PCR. The table records around 430,000 clones, roughly 77% of them present only once. General study points: An expected dependence of interdonor clonotype sharing on sequencing depth was noted.

The source of this sequence is a woman aged 40 to 49 in good health. Some clones in this sample may be carry-over from other donors' samples. Sequencing was done on a sample of PBMCs. This chain uses TRBV5-5 with TRBJ1-6; no definite D call. The CDR3 DNA is TGTGCCAGCAGCGGTGGATCAAACTCCTATAATTCACCCCTCCACTTT. Translating it yields CASSGGSNSYNSPLHF.